This TCR beta chain was found in a study of blood T cell repertoires in COVID-19. Data came from immunoSEQ multiplex PCR; TCRdb stores just in-frame clones and leaves some out. Of a few hundred thousand clones in the sample, over 75% were seen once. Trimming removed 11 bases from V and 1 base from J; junction bases left unmatched: 7. Per the germline V gene, CDR1 is MDHEN and CDR2 is SYDVKM. The CDR3 length is 14 residues. Sequenced input: PBMCs or T cells enriched from blood (not recorded which). This TCR came from a woman younger than 30 who had recovered from COVID-19. This chain uses TRBV28 with TRBJ2-5; TRBD2 aligns across 10 bases. The CDR3 DNA follows: TGTGCCTCCAAGCCTAGCGGGAGCCAAGAGACCCAGTACTTC. Translated, it gives CASKPSGSQETQYF.